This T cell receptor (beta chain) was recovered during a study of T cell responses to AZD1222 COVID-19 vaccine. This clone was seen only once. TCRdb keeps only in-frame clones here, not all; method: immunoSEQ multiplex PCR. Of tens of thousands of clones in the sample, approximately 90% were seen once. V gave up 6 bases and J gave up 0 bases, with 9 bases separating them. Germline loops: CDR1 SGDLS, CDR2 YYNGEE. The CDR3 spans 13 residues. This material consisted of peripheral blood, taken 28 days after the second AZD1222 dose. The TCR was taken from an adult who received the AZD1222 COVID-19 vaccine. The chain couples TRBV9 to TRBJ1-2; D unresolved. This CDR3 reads CASNGGANYGYTF. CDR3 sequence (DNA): TGTGCCAGCAACGGTGGTGCTAACTATGGCTACACCTTC.